This T cell receptor beta chain derives from a study of spatial heterogeneity in lung cancer. Time point meaning: sample taken at primary tumor resection. From tumor, nontumor lung or frozen PBMC, whole RNA was taken unsorted for sequencing. The donors were more than 70 patients with non-small cell lung cancer that was early-stage and untreated. Individual TCR cDNA molecules each bore their own unique molecular identifier. TCRdb recomputed calls from the 5' RACE reads with MiXCR, one row per CDR3 protein. The sample lists about 82,000 distinct CDR3 sequences, roughly 12% occurring once. Trimming cost V 7 bases and J 6 bases, with 15 bases left between them. Germline V CDR1 and CDR2: SQVTM, ANQGSEA. The CDR3 extends over 12 amino acids.

V and J are TRBV29-1 and TRBJ1-1, with D uncertain. The sample consisted of PBMCs, taken at surgery. The clonotype comes from a male donor with early-stage non-small cell lung cancer. CDR3 nucleotide sequence: TGCAGCGGCACCCGGGGATGGGCTGAAGCTTTCTTT. This translates into CSGTRGWAEAFF.